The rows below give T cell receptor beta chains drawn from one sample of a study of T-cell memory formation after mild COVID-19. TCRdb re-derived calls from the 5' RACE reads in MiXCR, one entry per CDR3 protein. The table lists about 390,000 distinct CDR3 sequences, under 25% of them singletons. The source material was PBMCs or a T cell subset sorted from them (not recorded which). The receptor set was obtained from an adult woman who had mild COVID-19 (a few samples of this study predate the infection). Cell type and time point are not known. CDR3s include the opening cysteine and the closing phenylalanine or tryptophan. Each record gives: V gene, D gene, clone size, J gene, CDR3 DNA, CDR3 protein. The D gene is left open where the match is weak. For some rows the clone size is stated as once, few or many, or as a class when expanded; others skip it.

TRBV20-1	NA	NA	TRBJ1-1	TGCAGTGCCCAAAACGACAGCCCCCGTGAAGCTTTCTTT	CSAQNDSPREAFF
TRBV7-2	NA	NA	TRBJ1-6	TGTGCCAGCAGCTTAGAGCAGTTAAATTCACCCCTCCACTTT	CASSLEQLNSPLHF
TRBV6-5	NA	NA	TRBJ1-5	TGTGCCAGCAGCCCCGATCATCAGGGCGGCAATCAGCCCCAGCATTTT	CASSPDHQGGNQPQHF
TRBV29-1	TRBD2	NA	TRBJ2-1	TGCAGCGTTGATGGCGGGAGGGTTAGCTCCTACAATGAGCAGTTCTTC	CSVDGGRVSSYNEQFF
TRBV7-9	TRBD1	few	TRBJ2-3	TGTGCCAGCAGAAGGACAGGGAGGACAGATACGCAGTATTTT	CASRRTGRTDTQYF
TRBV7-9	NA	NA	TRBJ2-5	TGTGCCAGCAGCTCCGGACAGCCAAGGGAGACCCAGTACTTC	CASSSGQPRETQYF
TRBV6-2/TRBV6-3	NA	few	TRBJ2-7	TGTGCCAGCAGTTACTTAGTAGGGGATCCGCCCTACGAGCAGTACTTC	CASSYLVGDPPYEQYF
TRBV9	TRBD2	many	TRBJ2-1	TGTGCCAGCAGCGTAGGAAATGGACTAGCGGCCCCCAATGAGCAGTTCTTC	CASSVGNGLAAPNEQFF
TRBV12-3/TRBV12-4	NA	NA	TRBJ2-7	TGTGCCAGCAGCCCGGGCCAGGGACGGAGTTGGAACGAGCAGTACTTC	CASSPGQGRSWNEQYF
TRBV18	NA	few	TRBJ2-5	TGTGCCAGCTCACCACCGATAACAACAGGACACAGGAGAGAGACCCAGTACTTC	CASSPPITTGHRRETQYF
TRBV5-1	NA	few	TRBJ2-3	TGCGCCAGCAGCCCCATGGGGATTCCGACAGATACGCAGTATTTT	CASSPMGIPTDTQYF
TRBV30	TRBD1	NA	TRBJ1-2	TGTGCCTGGACCTGGACAGGGGGATTCTATGGCTACACCTTC	CAWTWTGGFYGYTF
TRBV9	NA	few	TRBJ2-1	TGTGCCAGCAGCCCGGTTTTGGGCTACAATGAGCAGTTCTTC	CASSPVLGYNEQFF
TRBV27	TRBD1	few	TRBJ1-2	TGTGCCAGCAGTCCCCTGGACAGGGCCTATGGCTACACCTTC	CASSPLDRAYGYTF
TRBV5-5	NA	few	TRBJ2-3	TGTGCCAGCAGCCTCTACTTGGACCCCACAGATACGCAGTATTTT	CASSLYLDPTDTQYF
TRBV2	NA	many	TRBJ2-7	TGTGCCAGCAGTGAAGCCTACGAGCAGTACTTC	CASSEAYEQYF
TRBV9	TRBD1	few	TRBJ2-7	TGTGCCAGCAGTGAAGGGGGCTCTGCCTACGAGCAGTACTTC	CASSEGGSAYEQYF
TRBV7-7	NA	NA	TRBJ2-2	TGTGCCAGCAGCCATACCTCCGGGGTCGGGACCGGGGAGCTGTTTTTT	CASSHTSGVGTGELFF
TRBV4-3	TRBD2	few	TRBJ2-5	TGCGCCAGCAGCCAAAAAGGGACTAGCGGGAGATCGAGGGAGACCCAGTACTTC	CASSQKGTSGRSRETQYF
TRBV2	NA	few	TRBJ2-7	TGTGCCAGCACGGCAGTCAGCTACGAGCAGTACTTC	CASTAVSYEQYF
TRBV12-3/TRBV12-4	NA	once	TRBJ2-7	TGTGCCAGCAGTCGGTTAAGCTCCTACGAGCAGTACTTC	CASSRLSSYEQYF
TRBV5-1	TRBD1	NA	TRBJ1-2	TGCGCCAGCAGCTCCACTTACAGGGGGCCGCCAGGCTACACCTTC	CASSSTYRGPPGYTF
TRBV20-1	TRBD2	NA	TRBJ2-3	TGCAGTGCTTCAAATAGGCGGGGGGGAGATACGCAGTATTTT	CSASNRRGGDTQYF
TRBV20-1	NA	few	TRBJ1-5	TGCAGTGCGATGGGGGTCAATCAGCCCCAGCATTTT	CSAMGVNQPQHF
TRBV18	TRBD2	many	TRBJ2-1	TGTGCCAGCTCACCACTGCGGCCGCGGGAGGGCCTTAAGTACAATGAGCAGTTCTTC	CASSPLRPREGLKYNEQFF
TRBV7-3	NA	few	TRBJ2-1	TGTGCCAGCAGACGGGCCGGGACCGCGTACAATGAGCAGTTCTTC	CASRRAGTAYNEQFF
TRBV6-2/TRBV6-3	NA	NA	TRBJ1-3	TGTGCCAGCAGTTACTCGTGGTTACTCTCTGGAAACACCATATATTTT	CASSYSWLLSGNTIYF
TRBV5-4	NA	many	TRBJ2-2	TGTGCCAGCAGCTTGGGACAGCGGAACACCGGGGAGCTGTTTTTT	CASSLGQRNTGELFF
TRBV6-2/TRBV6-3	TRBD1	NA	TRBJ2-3	TGTGCCAGCAGTTATGGGGACAGTTTCACAGATACGCAGTATTTT	CASSYGDSFTDTQYF
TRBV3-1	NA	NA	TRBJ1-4	TGTGCCAGCAGCCAAGGGGAAAAACTGTTTTTT	CASSQGEKLFF
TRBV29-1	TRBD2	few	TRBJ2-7	TGCAGCGTTGGCCCAGCGGGGGGGCTTTTCGAGCAGTACTTC	CSVGPAGGLFEQYF
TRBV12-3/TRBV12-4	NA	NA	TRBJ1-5	TGTGCCAGCAGCCCTGCGGGGAATCAGCCCCAGCATTTT	CASSPAGNQPQHF
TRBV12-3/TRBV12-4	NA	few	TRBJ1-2	TGTGCCAGCAGTTATACCGTGGCGGACGGCTACACCTTC	CASSYTVADGYTF
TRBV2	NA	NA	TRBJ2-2	TGTGCCAGCAGTGACTGGCTAGCGAAGAACACCGGGGAGCTGTTTTTT	CASSDWLAKNTGELFF
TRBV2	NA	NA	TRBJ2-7	TGTGCCAGCAGTGATGGAGGGTGGGACGAGCAGTACTTC	CASSDGGWDEQYF
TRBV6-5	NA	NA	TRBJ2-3	TGTGCCAGCCAGACAGGAGGGGCAGATACGCAGTATTTT	CASQTGGADTQYF
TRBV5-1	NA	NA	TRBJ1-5	TGCGCCAGCAAGAGGGACATAGATCAGCCCCAGCATTTT	CASKRDIDQPQHF
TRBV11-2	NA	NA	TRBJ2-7	TGTGCCAGCAGCTTAGATTTTACAGATGGTACCTACGAGCAGTACTTC	CASSLDFTDGTYEQYF
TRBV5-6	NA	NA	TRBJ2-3	TGTGCCAGCAGCTTGGTAATGACCAGGGATAGCACAGATACGCAGTATTTT	CASSLVMTRDSTDTQYF
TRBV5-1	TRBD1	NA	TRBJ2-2	TGCGCCAGCAGCTTATACAGCACAGGGGGCAACACCGGGGAGCTGTTTTTT	CASSLYSTGGNTGELFF
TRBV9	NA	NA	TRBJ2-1	TGTGCCAGCAGCGTAGCTCTGGGGGAGGTGGGCAATGAGCAGTTCTTC	CASSVALGEVGNEQFF
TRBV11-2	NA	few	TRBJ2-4	TGTGCCAGCAGCTTGTACCTCGTACAGACAGAAGCCAAAAACATTCAGTACTTC	CASSLYLVQTEAKNIQYF
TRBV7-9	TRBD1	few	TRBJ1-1	TGTGCCAGCAGCTTAGCTTGGCAGGGGGCCATGAACACTGAAGCTTTCTTT	CASSLAWQGAMNTEAFF
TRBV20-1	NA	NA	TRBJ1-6	TGCAGTGCTAGAGCAGAGGGCTCCTATAATTCACCCCTCAACTTT	CSARAEGSYNSPLNF
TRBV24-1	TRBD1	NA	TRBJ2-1	TGTGCCACCAGTGATTTATACGGGACAGGGGAGGGGAATGAGCAGTTCTTC	CATSDLYGTGEGNEQFF
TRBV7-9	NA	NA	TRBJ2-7	TGTGCCAGCAGCGAAGAGCCTTACGAGCAGTACTTC	CASSEEPYEQYF
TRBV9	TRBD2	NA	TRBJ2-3	TGTGCCAGCAGCGAGACTAGCGGCACAGATACGCAGTATTTT	CASSETSGTDTQYF
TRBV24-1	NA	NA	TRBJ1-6	TGTGCCACCAGTGTTGGAGTCGATTCACCCCTCCACTTT	CATSVGVDSPLHF
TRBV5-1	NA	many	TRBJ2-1	TGCGCCAGCAGCTTGGAGGGACATTCCCGCCTTGAGCAGTTCTTC	CASSLEGHSRLEQFF
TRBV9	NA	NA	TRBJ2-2	TGTGCCAGCAGCGTAGCTCGAGCCACCGGGGAGCTGTTTTTT	CASSVARATGELFF
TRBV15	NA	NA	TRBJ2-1	TGTGCCACCAGCAGCCGTGTGTGGGCTGCAACAACATACAATGAGCAGTTCTTC	CATSSRVWAATTYNEQFF
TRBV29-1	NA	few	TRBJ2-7	TGCAGCGTTCGTCCGGGACTCCAAAACTACGAGCAGTACTTC	CSVRPGLQNYEQYF
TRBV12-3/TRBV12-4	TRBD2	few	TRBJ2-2	TGTGCCAGCCGTTCTAGCGGCAAGGCCGGGGAGCTGTTTTTT	CASRSSGKAGELFF
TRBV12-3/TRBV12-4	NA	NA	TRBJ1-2	TGTGCCAGCAACATCCTGGGAGGGGTTGACGGCTACACCTTC	CASNILGGVDGYTF
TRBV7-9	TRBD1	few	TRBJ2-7	TGTGCCAGCAGCTTGTGGGGACAGGAGGATAGGTCCTACGAGCAGTACTTC	CASSLWGQEDRSYEQYF
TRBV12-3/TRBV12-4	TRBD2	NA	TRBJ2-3	TGTGCCAGCAGAACTAGCGGGGGCACAGATACGCAGTATTTT	CASRTSGGTDTQYF
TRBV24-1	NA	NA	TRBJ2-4	TGTGCCACCAGTGAGCCTAGGGGGGCCAAAAACATTCAGTACTTC	CATSEPRGAKNIQYF